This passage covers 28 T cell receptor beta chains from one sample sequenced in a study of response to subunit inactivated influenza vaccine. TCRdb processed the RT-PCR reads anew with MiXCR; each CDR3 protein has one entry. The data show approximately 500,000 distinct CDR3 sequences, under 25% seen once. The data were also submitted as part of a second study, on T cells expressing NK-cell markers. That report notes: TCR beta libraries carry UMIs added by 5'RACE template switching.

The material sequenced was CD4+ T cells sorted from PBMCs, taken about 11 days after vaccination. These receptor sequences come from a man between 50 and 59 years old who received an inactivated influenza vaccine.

The CDR3 coding sequence is TGTGCCAGCAGCCAGAGCGGGAGGAGTGAGCAGTTCTTC. It encodes CASSQSGRSEQFF. The genes are TRBV4-2 and TRBJ2-1, with 9 positions matching TRBD2. V was clipped by 3 bases and J by 9 bases; unmatched bases: 3. This CDR3 comprises 13 residues. Germline CDR1 LGHNA, CDR2 YNFKEQ.

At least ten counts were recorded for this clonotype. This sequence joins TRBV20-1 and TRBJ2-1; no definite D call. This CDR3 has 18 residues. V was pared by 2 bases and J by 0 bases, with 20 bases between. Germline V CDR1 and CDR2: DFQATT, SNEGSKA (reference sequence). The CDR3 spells CSARPQFLGLGSYNEQFF. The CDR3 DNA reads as TGCAGTGCTAGACCCCAGTTTCTGGGTCTGGGCTCCTACAATGAGCAGTTCTTC.

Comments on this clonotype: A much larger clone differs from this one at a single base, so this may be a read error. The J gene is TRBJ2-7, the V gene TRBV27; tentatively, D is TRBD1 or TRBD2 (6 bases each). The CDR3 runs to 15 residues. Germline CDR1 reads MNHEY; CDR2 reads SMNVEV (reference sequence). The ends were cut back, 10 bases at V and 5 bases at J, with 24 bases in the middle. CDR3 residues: CATKAGWGARNEQYF. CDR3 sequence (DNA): TGTGCCACCAAAGCCGGATGGGGGGCTCGTAACGAGCAGTACTTC.

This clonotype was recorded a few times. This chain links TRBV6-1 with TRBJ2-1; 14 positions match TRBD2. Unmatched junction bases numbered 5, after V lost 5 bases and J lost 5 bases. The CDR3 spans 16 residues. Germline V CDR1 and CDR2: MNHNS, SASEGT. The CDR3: CASSPRTSGGNNEQFF. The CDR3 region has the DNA TGTGCCAGCAGTCCCCGGACTAGCGGGGGGAACAATGAGCAGTTCTTC.

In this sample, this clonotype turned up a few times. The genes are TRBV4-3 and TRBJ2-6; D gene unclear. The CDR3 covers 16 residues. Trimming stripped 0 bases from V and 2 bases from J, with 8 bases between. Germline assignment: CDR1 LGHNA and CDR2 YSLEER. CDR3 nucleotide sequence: TGCGCCAGCAGCCAAGATCATACCGCTGGGGCCAACGTCCTGACTTTC. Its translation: CASSQDHTAGANVLTF.

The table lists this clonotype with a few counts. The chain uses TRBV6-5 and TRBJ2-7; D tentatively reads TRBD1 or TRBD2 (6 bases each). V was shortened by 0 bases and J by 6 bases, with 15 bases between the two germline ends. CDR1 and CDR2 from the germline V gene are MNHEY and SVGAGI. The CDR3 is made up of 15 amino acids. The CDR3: CASSYSPGRGGEQYF. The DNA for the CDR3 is TGTGCCAGCAGTTACTCACCAGGCAGGGGAGGCGAGCAGTACTTC.

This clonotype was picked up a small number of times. The CDR3 region is CASSLASFRLAEYKNIQYF. CDR3 DNA sequence: TGTGCCAGCAGCTTAGCCTCATTCCGGCTAGCGGAGTACAAAAACATTCAGTACTTC. The J gene is TRBJ2-4, the V gene TRBV7-2; 7 bases agree with TRBD2. Germline V gene lookup returns CDR1 SGHTA and CDR2 FQGNSA. V trimming: 0 bases; J trimming: 3 bases; junction bases outside the gene matches: 14. This CDR3 comprises 19 residues.

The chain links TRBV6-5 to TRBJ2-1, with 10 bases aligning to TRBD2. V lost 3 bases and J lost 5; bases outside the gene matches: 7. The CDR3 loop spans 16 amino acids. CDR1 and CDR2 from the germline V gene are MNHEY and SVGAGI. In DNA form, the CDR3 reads TGTGCCAGCAGTTATGGTCTGGGACTAGCGAACAATGAGCAGTTCTTC. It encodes CASSYGLGLANNEQFF.

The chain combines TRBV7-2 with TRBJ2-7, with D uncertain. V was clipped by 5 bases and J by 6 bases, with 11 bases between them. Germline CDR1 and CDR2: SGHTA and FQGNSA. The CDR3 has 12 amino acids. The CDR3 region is CASSRTLCEQYF. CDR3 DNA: TGTGCCAGCAGCCGGACCCTCTGCGAGCAGTACTTC.

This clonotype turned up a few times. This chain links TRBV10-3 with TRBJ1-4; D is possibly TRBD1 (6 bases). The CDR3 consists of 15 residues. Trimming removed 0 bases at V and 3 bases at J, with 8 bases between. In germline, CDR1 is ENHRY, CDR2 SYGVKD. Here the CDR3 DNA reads TGTGCCATCAGTGAGTCGACAGGATCTAATGAAAAACTGTTTTTT. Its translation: CAISESTGSNEKLFF.

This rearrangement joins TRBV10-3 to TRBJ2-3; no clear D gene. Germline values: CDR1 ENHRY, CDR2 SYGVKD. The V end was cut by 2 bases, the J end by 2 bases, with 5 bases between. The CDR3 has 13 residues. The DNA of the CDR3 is TGTGCCATCAGTGAGCTGAACACAGATACGCAGTATTTT. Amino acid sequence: CAISELNTDTQYF.

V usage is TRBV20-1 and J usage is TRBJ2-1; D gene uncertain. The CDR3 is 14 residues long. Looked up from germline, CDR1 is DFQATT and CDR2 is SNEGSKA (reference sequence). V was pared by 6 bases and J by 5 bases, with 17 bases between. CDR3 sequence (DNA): TGCAGTGCCCACCCGGAAGGACCTCACAATGAGCAGTTCTTC. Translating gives CSAHPEGPHNEQFF.

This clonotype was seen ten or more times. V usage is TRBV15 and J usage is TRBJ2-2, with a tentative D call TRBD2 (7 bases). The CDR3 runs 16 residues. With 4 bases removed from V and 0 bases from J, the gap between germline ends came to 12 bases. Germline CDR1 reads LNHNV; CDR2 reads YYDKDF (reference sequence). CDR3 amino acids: CATSKGRGPNTGELFF. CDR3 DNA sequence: TGTGCCACCAGCAAGGGGCGGGGGCCGAACACCGGGGAGCTGTTTTTT. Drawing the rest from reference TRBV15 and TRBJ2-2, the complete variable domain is DAMVIQNPRYQVTQFGKPVTLSCSQTLNHNVMYWYQQKSSQAPKLLFHYYDKDFNNEADTPDNFQSRRPNTSFCFLDIRSPGLGDTAMYLCATSKGRGPNTGELFFGEGSRLTVL.

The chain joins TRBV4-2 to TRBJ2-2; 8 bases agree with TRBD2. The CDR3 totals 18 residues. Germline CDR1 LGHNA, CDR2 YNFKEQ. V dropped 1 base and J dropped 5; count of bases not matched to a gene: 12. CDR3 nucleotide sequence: TGTGCCAGCAGCCAAGTCTCGCCGGGACTAGGTCGGACCGGGGAGCTGTTTTTT. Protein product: CASSQVSPGLGRTGELFF.

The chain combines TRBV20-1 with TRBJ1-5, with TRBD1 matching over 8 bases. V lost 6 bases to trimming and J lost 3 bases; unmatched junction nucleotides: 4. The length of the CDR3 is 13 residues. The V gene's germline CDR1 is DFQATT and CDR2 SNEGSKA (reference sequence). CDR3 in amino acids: CSARQGINQPQHF. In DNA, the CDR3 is TGCAGTGCGAGACAGGGGATCAATCAGCCCCAGCATTTT.

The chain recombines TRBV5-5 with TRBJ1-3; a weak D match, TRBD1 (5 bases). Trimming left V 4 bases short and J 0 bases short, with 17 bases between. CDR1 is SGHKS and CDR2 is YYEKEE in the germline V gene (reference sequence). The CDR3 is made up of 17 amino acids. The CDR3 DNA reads TGTGCCAGCAGCCGATATAGTGGGGCGGACTCTGGAAACACCATATATTTT. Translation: CASSRYSGADSGNTIYF.

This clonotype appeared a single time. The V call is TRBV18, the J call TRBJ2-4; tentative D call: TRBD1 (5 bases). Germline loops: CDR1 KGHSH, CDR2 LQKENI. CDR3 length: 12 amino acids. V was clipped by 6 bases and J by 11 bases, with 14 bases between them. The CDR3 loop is CASSPNRQVQYF. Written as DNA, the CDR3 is TGTGCCAGCTCCCCTAACAGGCAAGTTCAGTACTTC. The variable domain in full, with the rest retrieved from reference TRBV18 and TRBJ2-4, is NAGVMQNPRHLVRRRGQEARLRCSPMKGHSHVYWYRQLPEEGLKFMVYLQKENIIDESGMPKERFSAEFPKEGPSILRIQQVVRGDSAAYFCASSPNRQVQYFGAGTRLSVL.

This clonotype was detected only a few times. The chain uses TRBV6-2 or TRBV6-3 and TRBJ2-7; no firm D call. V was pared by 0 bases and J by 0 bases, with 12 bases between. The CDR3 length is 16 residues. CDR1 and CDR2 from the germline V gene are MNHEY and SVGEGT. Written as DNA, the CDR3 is TGTGCCAGCAGTTACTCCTCCCAGACGATCTCCTACGAGCAGTACTTC. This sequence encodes CASSYSSQTISYEQYF.

The CDR3 loop reads CASSLDFVGSGTGELFF. The CDR3 nucleotides read TGTGCCAGCAGCTTAGATTTCGTGGGAAGCGGGACCGGGGAGCTGTTTTTT. The rearrangement uses TRBV11-2 and TRBJ2-2, with D maybe TRBD2 (6 bases). V was pared by 0 bases and J by 5 bases, with 16 bases between. This CDR3 has 17 amino acids. Germline CDR1 reads SGHAT; CDR2 reads FQNNGV.

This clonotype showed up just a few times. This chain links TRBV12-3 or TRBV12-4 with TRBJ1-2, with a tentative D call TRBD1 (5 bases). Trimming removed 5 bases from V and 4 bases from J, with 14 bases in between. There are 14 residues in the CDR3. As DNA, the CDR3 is TGTGCCAGCAGTACTGGGGGACGGACCTATGGCTACACCTTC. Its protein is CASSTGGRTYGYTF.

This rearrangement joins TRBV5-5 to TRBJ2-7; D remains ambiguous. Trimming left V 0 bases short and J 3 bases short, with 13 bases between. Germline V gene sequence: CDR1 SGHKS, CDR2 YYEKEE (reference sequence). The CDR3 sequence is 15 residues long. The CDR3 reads CASSLDLTGYYEQYF. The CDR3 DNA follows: TGTGCCAGCAGCTTGGACTTGACCGGGTACTACGAGCAGTACTTC.

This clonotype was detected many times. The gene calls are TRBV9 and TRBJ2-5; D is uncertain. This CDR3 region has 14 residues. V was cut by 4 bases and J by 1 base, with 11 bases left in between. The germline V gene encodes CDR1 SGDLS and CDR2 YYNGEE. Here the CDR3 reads CASSPPGVQETQYF. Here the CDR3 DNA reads TGTGCCAGCAGCCCCCCTGGGGTCCAAGAGACCCAGTACTTC. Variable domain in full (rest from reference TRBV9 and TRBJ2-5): DSGVTQTPKHLITATGQRVTLRCSPRSGDLSVYWYQQSLDQGLQFLIQYYNGEERAKGNILERFSAQQFPDLHSELNLSSLELGDSALYFCASSPPGVQETQYFGPGTRLLVL.

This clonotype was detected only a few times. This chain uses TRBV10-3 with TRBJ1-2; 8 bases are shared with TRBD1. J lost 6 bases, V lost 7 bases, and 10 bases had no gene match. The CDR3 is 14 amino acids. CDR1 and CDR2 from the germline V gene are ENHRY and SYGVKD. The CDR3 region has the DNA TGTGCCATCACCCTGGACAGGGACTTCAATGGCTACACCTTC. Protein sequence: CAITLDRDFNGYTF.

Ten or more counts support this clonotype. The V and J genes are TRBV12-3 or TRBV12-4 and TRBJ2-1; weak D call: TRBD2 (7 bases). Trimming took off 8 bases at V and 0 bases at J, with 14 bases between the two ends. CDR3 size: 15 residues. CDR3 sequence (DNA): TGTGCCAGCCGGGGGCTAGCGGACTCCTACAATGAGCAGTTCTTC. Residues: CASRGLADSYNEQFF.

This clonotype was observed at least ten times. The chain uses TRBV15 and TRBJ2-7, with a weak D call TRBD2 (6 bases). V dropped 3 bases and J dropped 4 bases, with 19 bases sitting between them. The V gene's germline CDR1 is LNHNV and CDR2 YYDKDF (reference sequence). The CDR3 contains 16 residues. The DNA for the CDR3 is TGTGCCACCAGCAGGTACGGAGGGAGCGGAGCTTACGAGCAGTACTTC. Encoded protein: CATSRYGGSGAYEQYF.

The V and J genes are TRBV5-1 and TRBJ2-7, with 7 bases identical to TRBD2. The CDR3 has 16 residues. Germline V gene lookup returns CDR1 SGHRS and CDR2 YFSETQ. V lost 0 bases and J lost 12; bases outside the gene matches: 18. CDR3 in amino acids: CASSLEVGSGPRRRYF. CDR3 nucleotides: TGCGCCAGCAGCTTGGAGGTGGGTAGCGGGCCCCGACGAAGGTACTTC. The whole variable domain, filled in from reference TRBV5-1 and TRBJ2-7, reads KAGVTQTPRYLIKTRGQQVTLSCSPISGHRSVSWYQQTPGQGLQFLFEYFSETQRNKGNFPGRFSGRQFSNSRSEMNVSTLELGDSALYLCASSLEVGSGPRRRYFGPGTRLTVT.

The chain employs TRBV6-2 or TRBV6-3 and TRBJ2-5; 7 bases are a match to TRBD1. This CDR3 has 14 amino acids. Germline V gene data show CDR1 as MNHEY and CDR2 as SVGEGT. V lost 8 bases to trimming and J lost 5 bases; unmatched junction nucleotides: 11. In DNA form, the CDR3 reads TGTGCCAGCGGAGACTCAGGGGGTCGGGAGACCCAGTACTTC. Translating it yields CASGDSGGRETQYF.

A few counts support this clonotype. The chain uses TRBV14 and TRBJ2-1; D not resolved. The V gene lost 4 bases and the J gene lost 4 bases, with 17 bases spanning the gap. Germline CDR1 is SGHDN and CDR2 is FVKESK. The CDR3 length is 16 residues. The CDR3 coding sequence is TGTGCCAGCAGCCGTTCCGGGTCGAACGCATACAATGAGCAGTTCTTC. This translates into CASSRSGSNAYNEQFF. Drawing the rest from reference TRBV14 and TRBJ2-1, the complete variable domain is EAGVTQFPSHSVIEKGQTVTLRCDPISGHDNLYWYRRVMGKEIKFLLHFVKESKQDESGMPNNRFLAERTGGTYSTLKVQPAELEDSGVYFCASSRSGSNAYNEQFFGPGTRLTVL.